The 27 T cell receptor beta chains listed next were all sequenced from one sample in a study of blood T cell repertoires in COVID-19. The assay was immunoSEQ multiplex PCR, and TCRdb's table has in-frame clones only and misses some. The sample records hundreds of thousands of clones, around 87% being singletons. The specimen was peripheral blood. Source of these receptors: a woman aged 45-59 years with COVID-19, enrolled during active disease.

CDR3 coding DNA: TGTGCCACCAGCAGAGTTCGTCAGGGGAACACTGAAGCTTTCTTT. Amino acids: CATSRVRQGNTEAFF. V gene TRBV15 combines with J gene TRBJ1-1, with D perhaps matching TRBD1 (5 bases). The CDR3 extends over 15 amino acids. V gave up 1 base and J gave up 1 base, with 10 bases separating them. Germline CDR1 is LNHNV and CDR2 is YYDKDF (reference sequence). Looking up the rest from reference TRBV15 and TRBJ1-1 gives the full variable domain: DAMVIQNPRYQVTQFGKPVTLSCSQTLNHNVMYWYQQKSSQAPKLLFHYYDKDFNNEADTPDNFQSRRPNTSFCFLDIRSPGLGDTAMYLCATSRVRQGNTEAFFGQGTRLTVV.

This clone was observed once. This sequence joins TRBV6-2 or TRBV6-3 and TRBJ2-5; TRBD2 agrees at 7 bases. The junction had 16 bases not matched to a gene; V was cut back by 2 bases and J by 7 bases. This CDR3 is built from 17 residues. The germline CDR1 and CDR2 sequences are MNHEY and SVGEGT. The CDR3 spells CASSYGIGDYQWGTQYF. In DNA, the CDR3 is TGTGCCAGCAGTTACGGTATCGGGGACTACCAGTGGGGGACCCAGTACTTC.

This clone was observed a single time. The CDR3 DNA reads as TGTGCCAGCAGTTACGAAGGGGATTATGGCTACACCTTC. This sequence encodes CASSYEGDYGYTF. The chain uses TRBV6-5 and TRBJ1-2; a weak D match, TRBD1 (5 bases). V lost 2 bases and J 5 bases, leaving 9 bases between the germline ends. This CDR3 has 13 residues. Per the germline V gene, CDR1 is MNHEY and CDR2 is SVGAGI.

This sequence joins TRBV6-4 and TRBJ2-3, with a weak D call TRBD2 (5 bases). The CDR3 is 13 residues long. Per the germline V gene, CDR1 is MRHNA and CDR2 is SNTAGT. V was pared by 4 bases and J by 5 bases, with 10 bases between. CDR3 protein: CASSAEGKDTQYF. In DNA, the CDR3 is TGTGCCAGCAGTGCCGAGGGAAAAGATACGCAGTATTTT.

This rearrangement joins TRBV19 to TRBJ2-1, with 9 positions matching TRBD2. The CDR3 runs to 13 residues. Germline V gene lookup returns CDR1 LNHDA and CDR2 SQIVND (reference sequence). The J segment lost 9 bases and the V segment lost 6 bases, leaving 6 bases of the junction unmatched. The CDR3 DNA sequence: TGTGCCAGTAGAGCTAGCGGGACAGCTGAGCAGTTCTTC. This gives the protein CASRASGTAEQFF.

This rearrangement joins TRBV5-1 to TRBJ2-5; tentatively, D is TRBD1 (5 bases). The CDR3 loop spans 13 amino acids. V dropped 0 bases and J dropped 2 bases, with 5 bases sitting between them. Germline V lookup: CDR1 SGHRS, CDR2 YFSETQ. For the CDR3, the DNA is TGCGCCAGCAGCTTGGGACAGCAAGAGACCCAGTACTTC. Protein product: CASSLGQQETQYF. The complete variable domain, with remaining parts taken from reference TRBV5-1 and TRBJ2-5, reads KAGVTQTPRYLIKTRGQQVTLSCSPISGHRSVSWYQQTPGQGLQFLFEYFSETQRNKGNFPGRFSGRQFSNSRSEMNVSTLELGDSALYLCASSLGQQETQYFGPGTRLLVL.

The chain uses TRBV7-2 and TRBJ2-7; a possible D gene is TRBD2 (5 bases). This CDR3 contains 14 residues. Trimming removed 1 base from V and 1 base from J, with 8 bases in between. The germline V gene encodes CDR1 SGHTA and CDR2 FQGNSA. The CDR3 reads CASSLGTGSYEQYF. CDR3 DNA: TGTGCCAGCAGCTTAGGGACGGGGTCCTACGAGCAGTACTTC.

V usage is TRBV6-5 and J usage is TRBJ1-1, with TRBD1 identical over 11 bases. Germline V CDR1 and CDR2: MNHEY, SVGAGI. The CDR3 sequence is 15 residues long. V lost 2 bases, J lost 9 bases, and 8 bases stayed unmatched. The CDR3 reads CASSYLPGQGGKAFF. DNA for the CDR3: TGTGCCAGCAGTTACCTTCCGGGACAGGGGGGCAAAGCTTTCTTT.

Written as DNA, the CDR3 is TGTGCCAGCAGCTTAGGGGACTCCGGTGGCTACGAGCAGTACTTC. This translates into CASSLGDSGGYEQYF. V usage is TRBV7-8 and J usage is TRBJ2-7, with D perhaps TRBD2 (6 bases). The V gene lost 1 base and the J gene lost 3 bases, with 13 bases spanning the gap. The CDR3 loop spans 15 amino acids. CDR1 is SGHVS and CDR2 is FQNEAQ in the germline V gene.

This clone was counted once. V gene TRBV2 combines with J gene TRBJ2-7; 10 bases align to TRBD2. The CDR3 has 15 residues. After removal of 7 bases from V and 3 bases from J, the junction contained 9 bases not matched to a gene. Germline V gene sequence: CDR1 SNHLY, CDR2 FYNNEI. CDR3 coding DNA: TGTGCCAGCACCCGCGTGCCTAGCGGGAGCTACGAGCAGTACTTC. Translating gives CASTRVPSGSYEQYF.

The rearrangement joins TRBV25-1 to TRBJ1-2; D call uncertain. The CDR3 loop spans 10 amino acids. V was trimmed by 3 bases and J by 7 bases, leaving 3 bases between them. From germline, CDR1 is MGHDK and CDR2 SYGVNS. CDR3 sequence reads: CASSDIGYTF. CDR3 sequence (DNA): TGTGCCAGCAGTGATATTGGCTACACCTTC.

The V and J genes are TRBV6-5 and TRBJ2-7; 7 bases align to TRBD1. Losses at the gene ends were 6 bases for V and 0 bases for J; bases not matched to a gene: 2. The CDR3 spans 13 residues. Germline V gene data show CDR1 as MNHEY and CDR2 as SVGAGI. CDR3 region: CASRGQSSYEQYF. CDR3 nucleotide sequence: TGTGCCAGCAGGGGACAGAGCTCCTACGAGCAGTACTTC.

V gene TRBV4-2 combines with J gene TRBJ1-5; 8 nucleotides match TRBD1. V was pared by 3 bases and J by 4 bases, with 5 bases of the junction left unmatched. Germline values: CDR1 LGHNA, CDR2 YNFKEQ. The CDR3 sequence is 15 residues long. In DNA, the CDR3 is TGTGCCAGCAGCCAGGAGGACAGGGAAAATCAGCCCCAGCATTTT. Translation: CASSQEDRENQPQHF.

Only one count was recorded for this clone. The CDR3 sequence is CASSAENRPSGVTEAFF. In nucleotides, the CDR3 is TGTGCCAGCAGCGCAGAAAATCGGCCGTCAGGCGTCACTGAAGCTTTCTTT. The chain recombines TRBV9 with TRBJ1-1; D gene unclear. Germline loops: CDR1 SGDLS, CDR2 YYNGEE. This CDR3 has 17 amino acids. Trimming took 3 bases from V and 4 from J, leaving 22 bases between them.

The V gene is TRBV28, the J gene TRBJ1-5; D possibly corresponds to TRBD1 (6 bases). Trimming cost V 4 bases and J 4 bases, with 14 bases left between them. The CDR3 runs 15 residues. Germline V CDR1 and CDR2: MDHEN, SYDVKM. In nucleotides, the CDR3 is TGTGCCAGCAGTTCGAGGGGGTTGGGTAATCAGCCCCAGCATTTT. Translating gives CASSSRGLGNQPQHF. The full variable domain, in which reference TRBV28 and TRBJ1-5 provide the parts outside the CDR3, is DVKVTQSSRYLVKRTGEKVFLECVQDMDHENMFWYRQDPGLGLRLIYFSYDVKMKEKGDIPEGYSVSREKKERFSLILESASTNQTSMYLCASSSRGLGNQPQHFGDGTRLSIL.

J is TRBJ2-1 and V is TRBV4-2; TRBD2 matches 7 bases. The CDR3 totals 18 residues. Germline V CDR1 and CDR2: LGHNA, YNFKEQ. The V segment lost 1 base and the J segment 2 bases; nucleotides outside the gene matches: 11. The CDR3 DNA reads TGTGCCAGCAGCCAAGTTTATAGCGGGTTCAATGCCTACAATGAGCAGTTCTTC. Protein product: CASSQVYSGFNAYNEQFF.

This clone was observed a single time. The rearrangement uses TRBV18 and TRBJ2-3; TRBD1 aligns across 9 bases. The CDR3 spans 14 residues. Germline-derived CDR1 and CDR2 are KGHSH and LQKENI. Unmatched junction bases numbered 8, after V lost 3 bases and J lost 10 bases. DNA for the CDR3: TGTGCCAGCTCACCCCAAAGGACAGGGGAGGCGCAGTATTTT. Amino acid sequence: CASSPQRTGEAQYF.

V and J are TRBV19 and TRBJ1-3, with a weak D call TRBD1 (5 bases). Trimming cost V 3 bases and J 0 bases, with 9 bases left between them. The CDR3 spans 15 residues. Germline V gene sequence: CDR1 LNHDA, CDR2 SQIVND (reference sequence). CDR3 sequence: CASSIMGGSGNTIYF. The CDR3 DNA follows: TGTGCCAGTAGTATTATGGGGGGCTCTGGAAACACCATATATTTT.

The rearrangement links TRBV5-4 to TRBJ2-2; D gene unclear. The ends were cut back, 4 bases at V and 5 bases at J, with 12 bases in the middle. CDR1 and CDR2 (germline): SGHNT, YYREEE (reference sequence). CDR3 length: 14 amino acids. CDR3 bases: TGTGCCAGCAGCAAGGAGTTGACGACCGGGGAGCTGTTTTTT. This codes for CASSKELTTGELFF. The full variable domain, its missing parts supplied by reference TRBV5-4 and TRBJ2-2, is ETGVTQSPTHLIKTRGQQVTLRCSSQSGHNTVSWYQQALGQGPQFIFQYYREEENGRGNFPPRFSGLQFPNYSSELNVNALELDDSALYLCASSKELTTGELFFGEGSRLTVL.

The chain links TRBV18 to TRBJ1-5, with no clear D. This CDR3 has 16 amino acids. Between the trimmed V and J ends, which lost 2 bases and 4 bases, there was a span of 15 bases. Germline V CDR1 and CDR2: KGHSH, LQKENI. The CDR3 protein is CASSPGYSHINQPQHF. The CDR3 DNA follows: TGTGCCAGCTCACCAGGTTATAGTCATATAAATCAGCCCCAGCATTTT.

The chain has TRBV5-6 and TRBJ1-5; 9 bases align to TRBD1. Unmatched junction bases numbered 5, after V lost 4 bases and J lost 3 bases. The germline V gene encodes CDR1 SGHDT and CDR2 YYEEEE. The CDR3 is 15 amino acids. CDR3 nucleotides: TGTGCCAGCAGCACCGGGACAGGGCTCAATCAGCCCCAGCATTTT. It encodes CASSTGTGLNQPQHF.

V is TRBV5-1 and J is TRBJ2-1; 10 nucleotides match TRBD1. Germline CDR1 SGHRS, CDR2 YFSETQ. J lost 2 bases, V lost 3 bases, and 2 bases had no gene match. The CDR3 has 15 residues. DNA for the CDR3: TGCGCCAGCAGCTCCGGGACAGGGGCCTACAATGAGCAGTTCTTC. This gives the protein CASSSGTGAYNEQFF.

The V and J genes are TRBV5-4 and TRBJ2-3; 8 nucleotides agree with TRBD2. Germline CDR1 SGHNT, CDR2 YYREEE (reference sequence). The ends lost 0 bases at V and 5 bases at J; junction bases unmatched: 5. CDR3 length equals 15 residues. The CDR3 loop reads CASSLAGGRQDTQYF. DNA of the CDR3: TGTGCCAGCAGCTTGGCGGGAGGGCGTCAAGATACGCAGTATTTT.

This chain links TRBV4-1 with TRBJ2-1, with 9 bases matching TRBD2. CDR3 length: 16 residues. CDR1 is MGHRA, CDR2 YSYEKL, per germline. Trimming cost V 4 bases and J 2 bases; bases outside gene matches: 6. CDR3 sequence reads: CASSPGSGRTYNEQFF. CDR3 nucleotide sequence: TGCGCCAGCAGCCCGGGGAGCGGGAGGACCTACAATGAGCAGTTCTTC.

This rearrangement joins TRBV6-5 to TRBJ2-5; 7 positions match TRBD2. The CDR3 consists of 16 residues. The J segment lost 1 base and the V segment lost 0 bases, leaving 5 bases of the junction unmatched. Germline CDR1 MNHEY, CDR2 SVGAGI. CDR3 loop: CASSYSNSGGQETQYF. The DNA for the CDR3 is TGTGCCAGCAGTTACTCGAACTCGGGGGGCCAAGAGACCCAGTACTTC.

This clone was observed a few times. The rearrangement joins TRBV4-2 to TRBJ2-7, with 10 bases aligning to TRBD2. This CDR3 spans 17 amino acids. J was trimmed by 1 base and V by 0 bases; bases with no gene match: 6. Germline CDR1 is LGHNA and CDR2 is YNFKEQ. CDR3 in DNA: TGTGCCAGCAGCCAAGATTTACCAGCGGGAGGGTCCTACGAGCAGTACTTC. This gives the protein CASSQDLPAGGSYEQYF.

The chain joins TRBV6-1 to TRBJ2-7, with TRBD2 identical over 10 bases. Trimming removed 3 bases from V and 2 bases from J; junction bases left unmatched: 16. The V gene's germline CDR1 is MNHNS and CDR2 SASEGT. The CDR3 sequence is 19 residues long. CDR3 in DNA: TGTGCCAGCAGTGATCTGGTTTTAGCGGGAGGACCAACAACCTACGAGCAGTACTTC. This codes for CASSDLVLAGGPTTYEQYF.